This TCR beta chain was observed in a study of blood T cell repertoires in COVID-19. Background on the study: The samples span acute and convalescent COVID-19 from the United States, Italy and Spain.

Sequenced by immunoSEQ multiplex PCR; TCRdb stores in-frame clones only, minus some. The table lists a few hundred thousand clones, 70% to 90% of them singletons. V lost 6 bases, J lost 5 bases, and 5 bases stayed unmatched. CDR1 is SGHRS and CDR2 is YFSETQ in the germline V gene. The CDR3 loop spans 13 amino acids. The material sequenced was peripheral blood. The receptor was isolated from a woman aged 55-69 years with acute or convalescent COVID-19. This chain joins TRBV5-1 and TRBJ2-5, with TRBD2 matching 9 bases. CDR3 DNA sequence: TGCGCCAGCACCCTAGCGGGGCGGGAGACCCAGTACTTC. It translates to CASTLAGRETQYF.